Shown below are 22 T cell receptor beta chains from a single sample sequenced in a study of shared clonotypes between healthy human individuals. Sequenced by immunoSEQ multiplex PCR; TCRdb stores in-frame clones only, minus some. This sample yields approximately 82,000 clones, of which roughly three fifths are seen a single time; roughly 49% belongs to the top ten. Sample: memory CD8+ T cells sorted from blood. Subset given: CD45RO+ cells pooled with CCR7-negative TemRA cells. These receptors were collected from a man aged 30-40 years in good health.

V is TRBV2 and J is TRBJ1-1; D is perhaps TRBD1 (5 bases). The CDR3 covers 13 residues. V was cut by 5 bases and J by 5 bases, with 12 bases left in between. From germline, CDR1 is SNHLY and CDR2 FYNNEI. CDR3 sequence reads: CASSLGVFTEAFF. DNA of the CDR3: TGTGCCAGCAGTTTGGGGGTATTTACTGAAGCTTTCTTT.

This chain links TRBV14 with TRBJ1-2; weak D call: TRBD1 (5 bases). Germline loops: CDR1 SGHDN, CDR2 FVKESK. Trimming took 1 base from V and 8 from J, leaving 11 bases between them. The CDR3 sequence is 13 residues long. Here the CDR3 DNA reads TGTGCCAGCAGCCAAGGGCAGGGCACCGGCTACACCTTC. This translates into CASSQGQGTGYTF.

The gene calls are TRBV25-1 and TRBJ2-7; no reliable D call. The ends were cut back, 5 bases at V and 4 bases at J, with 9 bases in the middle. Germline CDR1 and CDR2: MGHDK and SYGVNS. This CDR3 is built from 12 residues. The CDR3 is CASSPKNYEQYF. In DNA form, the CDR3 reads TGTGCCAGCAGTCCGAAGAATTACGAGCAGTACTTC.

The table lists this clone with a count of one. This chain joins TRBV14 and TRBJ2-5; D is tentatively TRBD1 or TRBD2 (5 bases each). The germline gives CDR1 SGHDN, CDR2 FVKESK. CDR3 length equals 13 residues. V dropped 1 base and J dropped 3 bases, with 6 bases sitting between them. The CDR3 DNA reads TGTGCCAGCAGCCAAGGGGACGAAGAGACCCAGTACTTC. This sequence encodes CASSQGDEETQYF.

V is TRBV29-1 and J is TRBJ2-7; perhaps TRBD1 as D (6 bases). The CDR3 spans 18 residues. Trimming shortened V by 0 bases and J by 2 bases, and 23 bases separated the two germline ends. Germline CDR1 reads SQVTM; CDR2 reads ANQGSEA. The CDR3 reads CSVEDKGGQGVSPYEQYF. Here the CDR3 DNA reads TGCAGCGTTGAAGATAAAGGGGGTCAAGGGGTTTCACCCTACGAGCAGTACTTC.

The rearrangement links TRBV25-1 to TRBJ2-7; the D is unclear. The V end lost 4 bases, the J end lost 1 base, and 5 bases lay between the germline ends. The germline V gene encodes CDR1 MGHDK and CDR2 SYGVNS. The length of the CDR3 is 12 residues. The CDR3 sequence is CASSVESYEQYF. The CDR3 DNA reads TGTGCCAGCAGTGTTGAATCCTACGAGCAGTACTTC.

This chain joins TRBV28 and TRBJ2-3; 7 bases map to TRBD2. CDR1 and CDR2 (germline): MDHEN, SYDVKM. The CDR3 has 13 residues. After removal of 5 bases from V and 8 bases from J, the junction contained 7 bases not matched to a gene. The CDR3 DNA follows: TGTGCCAGCAGTCCGCAACGCGGGAGTACGCAGTATTTT. Encoded protein: CASSPQRGSTQYF.

This clone was observed at least ten times. Other nucleotide sequences from this sample produce the same CDR3. This rearrangement joins TRBV6-1 to TRBJ2-7; 9 nucleotides align to TRBD2. The V gene's germline CDR1 is MNHNS and CDR2 SASEGT. The V gene end was trimmed by 0 bases and the J gene end by 0 bases; junction bases not matched to a gene: 0. This CDR3 region has 15 residues. In nucleotides, the CDR3 is TGTGCCAGCAGTGAAGCGACTAGCGGCTCCTACGAGCAGTACTTC. Residues: CASSEATSGSYEQYF.

This clone was observed a handful of times. This sequence joins TRBV30 and TRBJ2-2; 10 bases map to TRBD2. Germline V gene sequence: CDR1 GTSNPN, CDR2 SVGIG (reference sequence). The CDR3 has 13 amino acids. Trimming took 4 bases from V and 7 from J; bases not matched to a gene: 3. CDR3: CAWIAGGIGELFF. The CDR3 nucleotides are TGTGCCTGGATAGCGGGAGGAATCGGGGAGCTGTTTTTT.

The chain uses TRBV28 and TRBJ1-5, with no clear D. The CDR3 runs 14 residues. With 7 bases removed from V and 2 bases from J, the gap between germline ends came to 12 bases. Germline V gives CDR1 MDHEN, CDR2 SYDVKM. The CDR3 nucleotides are TGTGCCAGCACCCTTGACACGCGCAATCAGCCCCAGCATTTT. It yields the protein CASTLDTRNQPQHF.

This clone was observed once. The chain couples TRBV7-9 to TRBJ2-1, with D perhaps TRBD2 (6 bases). V was trimmed by 8 bases and J by 3 bases, leaving 14 bases between them. Germline CDR1 SEHNR, CDR2 FQNEAQ (reference sequence). This CDR3 spans 14 amino acids. For the CDR3, the DNA is TGTGCCAGCGGAGGGCCCGTTGACTACAATGAGCAGTTCTTC. Protein: CASGGPVDYNEQFF.

The chain links TRBV5-4 to TRBJ2-7; maybe TRBD1 (6 bases). CDR1 is SGHNT, CDR2 YYREEE, per germline (reference sequence). Between the trimmed V and J ends, which lost 4 bases and 0 bases, there was a span of 14 bases. The CDR3 is made up of 15 amino acids. The CDR3 is CASSTSGHASYEQYF. The CDR3 DNA reads as TGTGCCAGCAGCACTTCGGGACATGCCTCCTACGAGCAGTACTTC.

The V and J genes are TRBV28 and TRBJ2-1; maybe TRBD2 (6 bases). Germline V gives CDR1 MDHEN, CDR2 SYDVKM. This CDR3 has 15 residues. V gave up 6 bases and J gave up 4 bases, with 16 bases separating them. CDR3 in amino acids: CASSPTGETYNEQFF. CDR3 in DNA: TGTGCCAGCAGCCCGACGGGGGAGACATACAATGAGCAGTTCTTC. Filled out from reference TRBV28 and TRBJ2-1, the complete variable domain reads DVKVTQSSRYLVKRTGEKVFLECVQDMDHENMFWYRQDPGLGLRLIYFSYDVKMKEKGDIPEGYSVSREKKERFSLILESASTNQTSMYLCASSPTGETYNEQFFGPGTRLTVL.

This clone was seen many times. The chain employs TRBV28 and TRBJ2-7; D not resolved. V shed 1 base and J shed 6 bases, with 13 bases lying between them. Germline CDR1 and CDR2: MDHEN and SYDVKM. The CDR3 covers 14 residues. CDR3 region: CASSLSTSAIEQYF. The CDR3 nucleotides are TGTGCCAGCAGTTTATCGACCTCGGCGATCGAGCAGTACTTC.

The table lists this clone with many counts. Other DNA sequences in the same sample also yield this CDR3. This chain's CDR3 is CASRSGHTYEQYF. As DNA, the CDR3 is TGTGCCAGCAGGTCCGGACACACCTACGAGCAGTACTTC. The V and J genes are TRBV28 and TRBJ2-7, with a tentative D call TRBD1 (5 bases). The length of the CDR3 is 13 residues. The V gene's germline CDR1 is MDHEN and CDR2 SYDVKM. Deletions cut 6 bases from V and 2 bases from J, with 11 bases between. The full variable domain, its missing parts supplied by reference TRBV28 and TRBJ2-7, is DVKVTQSSRYLVKRTGEKVFLECVQDMDHENMFWYRQDPGLGLRLIYFSYDVKMKEKGDIPEGYSVSREKKERFSLILESASTNQTSMYLCASRSGHTYEQYFGPGTRLTVT.

Comments on this clone: One base separates it from a far larger clone, so it is likely a read error. This chain uses TRBV6-1 with TRBJ1-5; D uncertain. Trimming removed 6 bases at V and 11 bases at J, with 20 bases between. This CDR3 spans 14 amino acids. Per the germline V gene, CDR1 is MNHNS and CDR2 is SASEGT. The CDR3, as DNA: TGTGCCAGCAGCGACACTGCGGCAGCCAGCTCCCAGCATTTT. Translation: CASSDTAAASSQHF.

The chain combines TRBV9 with TRBJ2-1, with 7 bases that match TRBD2. This CDR3 spans 17 amino acids. V gave up 4 bases and J gave up 3 bases; unmatched junction bases: 13. Per the germline V gene, CDR1 is SGDLS and CDR2 is YYNGEE. Here the CDR3 DNA reads TGTGCCAGCAGCCCGCCAGGCGGGAGCGCGTTCTACAATGAGCAGTTCTTC. Residues: CASSPPGGSAFYNEQFF.

In this sample, this clone turned up a few times. J is TRBJ2-1 and V is TRBV27; 7 positions match TRBD2. Unmatched junction bases numbered 15, after V lost 8 bases and J lost 5 bases. The CDR3 consists of 16 residues. The germline gives CDR1 MNHEY, CDR2 SMNVEV (reference sequence). In nucleotides, the CDR3 is TGTGCCAGCCGTGAGGGGAGGGGCCTTGGGGACAATGAGCAGTTCTTC. Protein: CASREGRGLGDNEQFF.

This chain joins TRBV28 and TRBJ1-5; 7 bases line up with TRBD1. With V trimmed by 7 bases and J by 6 bases, 12 bases remained unmatched. The CDR3 has 15 residues. Germline V gene lookup returns CDR1 MDHEN and CDR2 SYDVKM. The CDR3 spells CASTLYEGAGQPQHF. Here the CDR3 DNA reads TGTGCCAGCACCCTGTACGAGGGGGCAGGTCAGCCCCAGCATTTT.

A few counts support this clone. V and J are TRBV10-3 and TRBJ2-7; a weak D match, TRBD2 (5 bases). Germline loops: CDR1 ENHRY, CDR2 SYGVKD. Trimming left V 6 bases short and J 6 bases short, with 15 bases between. This CDR3 contains 13 residues. CDR3 DNA sequence: TGTGCCATCAGATCGGGAACCGCTATCGAGCAGTACTTC. It specifies CAIRSGTAIEQYF.

This clone came up many times. The identical CDR3 is also encoded by other nucleotide sequences in the sample. The gene calls are TRBV27 and TRBJ2-1, with TRBD1 as a possible D gene (5 bases). Germline assignment: CDR1 MNHEY and CDR2 SMNVEV (reference sequence). Trimming took 2 bases from V and 13 from J, leaving 12 bases between them. This CDR3 has 12 residues. The CDR3: CASSLQGQGQFF. In DNA form, the CDR3 reads TGTGCCAGCAGTTTACAAGGGCAGGGACAGTTCTTC.

This clone occurred a few times. The chain is built from TRBV4-3 and TRBJ1-4; D might be TRBD1 (5 bases). The CDR3 spans 15 residues. Between the trimmed V and J ends, which lost 5 bases and 0 bases, there was a span of 10 bases. Germline lookup yields CDR1 LGHNA and CDR2 YSLEER. CDR3 amino acids: CASSDSLATNEKLFF. The CDR3 DNA reads TGCGCCAGCAGCGACAGCTTGGCAACTAATGAAAAACTGTTTTTT.